This TCR beta chain was observed in a study of CXCR3-negative and CXCR3-positive naive CD8 T cells. General study points: Cryopreserved cells showed partially decreased CXCR3 expression, and most assays used fresh PBMCs. Comparably high diversity was seen in both naive subsets, and much lower diversity in memory CD8+ cells. Greater hydrophobicity was found in TRB CDR3s of CXCR3-positive naive cells than of CXCR3-negative naive cells. TRB CDR3 properties were used to infer TCR strength, and surface CD5 was comparable between naive subsets.

This CDR3 has 13 amino acids. Per germline, CDR1 DFQATT and CDR2 SNEGSKA (reference sequence). TRB cDNA libraries were made by UMI-labeled 5' RACE. TCRdb reprocessed the 5' RACE reads and keeps a single row for each CDR3 protein, giving no DNA. This sample carries about 130,000 distinct CDR3 sequences, with 0.5% to 0.75% going to the ten biggest clones. Triplicate sorts of 300,000 cells per CD8+ subset. Note on this clonotype: Its antigen remains unidentified.

Sequenced: naive CXCR3+ CD8+ T cells from blood. Specified subset: CD45RO-CCR7+CD27+CD95- naive CD8+ T cells expressing CXCR3 (TNR3+). This clonotype was sampled from a human donor in good health. Some clones in this sample may be carry-over from other donors' samples. The rearrangement uses TRBV20-1 and TRBJ2-7; with no DNA, the TCRdb D assignment of TRBD2 cannot be verified. The CDR3 loop is CSGAGDLSYEQYF.